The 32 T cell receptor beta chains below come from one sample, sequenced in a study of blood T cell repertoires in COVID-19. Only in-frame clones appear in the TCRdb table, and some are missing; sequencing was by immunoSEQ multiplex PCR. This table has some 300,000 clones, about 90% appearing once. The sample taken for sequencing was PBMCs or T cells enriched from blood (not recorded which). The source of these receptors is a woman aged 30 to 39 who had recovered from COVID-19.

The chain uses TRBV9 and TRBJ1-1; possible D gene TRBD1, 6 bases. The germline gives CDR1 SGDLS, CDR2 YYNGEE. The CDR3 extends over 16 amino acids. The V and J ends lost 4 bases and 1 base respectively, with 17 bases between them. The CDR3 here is CASSPHTGKSNTEAFF. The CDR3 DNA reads TGTGCCAGCAGCCCTCATACAGGGAAATCGAACACTGAAGCTTTCTTT. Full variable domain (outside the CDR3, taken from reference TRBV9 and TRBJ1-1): DSGVTQTPKHLITATGQRVTLRCSPRSGDLSVYWYQQSLDQGLQFLIQYYNGEERAKGNILERFSAQQFPDLHSELNLSSLELGDSALYFCASSPHTGKSNTEAFFGQGTRLTVV.

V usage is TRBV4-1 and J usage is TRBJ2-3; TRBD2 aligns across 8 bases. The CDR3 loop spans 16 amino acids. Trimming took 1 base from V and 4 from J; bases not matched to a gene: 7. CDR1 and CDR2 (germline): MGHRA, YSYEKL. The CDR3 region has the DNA TGCGCCAGCAGCCAAGGATGGGTAGCGGGGCCAGATACGCAGTATTTT. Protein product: CASSQGWVAGPDTQYF.

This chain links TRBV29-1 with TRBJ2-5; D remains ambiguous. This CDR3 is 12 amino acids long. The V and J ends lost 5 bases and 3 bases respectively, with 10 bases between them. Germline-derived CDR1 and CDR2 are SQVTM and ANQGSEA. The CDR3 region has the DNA TGCAGCGTTTTAACGGTCGAAGAGACCCAGTACTTC. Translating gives CSVLTVEETQYF. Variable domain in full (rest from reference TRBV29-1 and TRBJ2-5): SAVISQKPSRDICQRGTSLTIQCQVDSQVTMMFWYRQQPGQSLTLIATANQGSEATYESGFVIDKFPISRPNLTFSTLTVSNMSPEDSSIYLCSVLTVEETQYFGPGTRLLVL.

The CDR3 nucleotides read TGTGCCAGCTCACCACCGGGGGCTAGCAATCAGCCCCAGCATTTT. As protein: CASSPPGASNQPQHF. The genes are TRBV18 and TRBJ1-5, with a possible D match to TRBD1 (6 bases). The CDR3 loop spans 15 amino acids. The germline V gene encodes CDR1 KGHSH and CDR2 LQKENI. The ends were cut back, 0 bases at V and 0 bases at J, with 6 bases in the middle.

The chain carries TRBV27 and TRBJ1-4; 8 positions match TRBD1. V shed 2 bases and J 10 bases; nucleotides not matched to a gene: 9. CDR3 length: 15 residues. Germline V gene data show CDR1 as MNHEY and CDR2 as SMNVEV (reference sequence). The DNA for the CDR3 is TGTGCCAGCAGTTTAGCGGGGACAGGCACCGGAAAACTGTTTTTT. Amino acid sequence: CASSLAGTGTGKLFF.

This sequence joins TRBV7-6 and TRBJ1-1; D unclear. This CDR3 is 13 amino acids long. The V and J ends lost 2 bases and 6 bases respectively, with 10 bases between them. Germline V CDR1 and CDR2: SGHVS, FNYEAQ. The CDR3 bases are TGTGCCAGCAGCTTAAATCCAGTCGCTGAAGCTTTCTTT. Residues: CASSLNPVAEAFF.

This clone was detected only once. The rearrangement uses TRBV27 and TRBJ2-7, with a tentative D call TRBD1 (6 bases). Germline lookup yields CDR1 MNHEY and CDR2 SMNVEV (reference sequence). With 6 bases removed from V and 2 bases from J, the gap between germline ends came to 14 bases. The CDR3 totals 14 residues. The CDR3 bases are TGTGCCAGCAGCTACCAGGGGATCGCCTACGAGCAGTACTTC. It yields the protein CASSYQGIAYEQYF.

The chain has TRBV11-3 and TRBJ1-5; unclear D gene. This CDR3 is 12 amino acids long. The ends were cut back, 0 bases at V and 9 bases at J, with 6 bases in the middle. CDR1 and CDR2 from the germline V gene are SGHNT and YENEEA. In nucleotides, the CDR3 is TGTGCCAGCAGCTTAGATCCGAGGCCCCAGCATTTT. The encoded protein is CASSLDPRPQHF.

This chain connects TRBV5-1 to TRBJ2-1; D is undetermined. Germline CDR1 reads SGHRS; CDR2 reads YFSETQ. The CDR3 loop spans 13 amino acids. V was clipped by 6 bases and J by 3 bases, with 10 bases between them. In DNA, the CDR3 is TGCGCCAGCAACCCCGACAACTACAATGAGCAGTTCTTC. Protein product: CASNPDNYNEQFF. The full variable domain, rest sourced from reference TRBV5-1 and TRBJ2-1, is KAGVTQTPRYLIKTRGQQVTLSCSPISGHRSVSWYQQTPGQGLQFLFEYFSETQRNKGNFPGRFSGRQFSNSRSEMNVSTLELGDSALYLCASNPDNYNEQFFGPGTRLTVL.

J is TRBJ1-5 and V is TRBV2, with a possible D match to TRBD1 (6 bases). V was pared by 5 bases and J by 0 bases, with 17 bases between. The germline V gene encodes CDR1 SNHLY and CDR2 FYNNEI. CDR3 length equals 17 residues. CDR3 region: CASSSGQPLYSNQPQHF. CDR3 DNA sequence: TGTGCCAGCAGTTCGGGACAACCCCTTTATAGCAATCAGCCCCAGCATTTT. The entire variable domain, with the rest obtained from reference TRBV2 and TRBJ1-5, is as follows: EPEVTQTPSHQVTQMGQEVILRCVPISNHLYFYWYRQILGQKVEFLVSFYNNEISEKSEIFDDQFSVERPDGSNFTLKIRSTKLEDSAMYFCASSSGQPLYSNQPQHFGDGTRLSIL.

The CDR3: CATISGLRSDEQFF. As DNA, the CDR3 is TGTGCGACAATCTCAGGTCTTCGGTCGGATGAGCAGTTCTTC. The V call is TRBV18, the J call TRBJ2-1; D not resolved. The length of the CDR3 is 14 residues. Germline V gene sequence: CDR1 KGHSH, CDR2 LQKENI. The full variable domain, rest sourced from reference TRBV18 and TRBJ2-1, is NAGVMQNPRHLVRRRGQEARLRCSPMKGHSHVYWYRQLPEEGLKFMVYLQKENIIDESGMPKERFSAEFPKEGPSILRIQQVVRGDSAAYFCATISGLRSDEQFFGPGTRLTVL.

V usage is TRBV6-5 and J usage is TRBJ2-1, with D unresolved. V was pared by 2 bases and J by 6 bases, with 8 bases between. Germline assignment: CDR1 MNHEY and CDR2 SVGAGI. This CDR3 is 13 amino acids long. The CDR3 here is CASSYGPSNEQFF. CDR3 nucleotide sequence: TGTGCCAGCAGTTACGGGCCGAGCAATGAGCAGTTCTTC.

DNA for the CDR3: TGTGCTAGTGGCCTAACGGACAGGGGACGACCTGGGGCCAACGTCCTGACTTTC. Translating gives CASGLTDRGRPGANVLTF. This rearrangement joins TRBV12-5 to TRBJ2-6; 9 bases are a match to TRBD1. CDR3 length: 18 amino acids. Germline V gives CDR1 LGHNT, CDR2 FRNRAP. V lost 6 bases, J lost 2 bases, and 11 bases stayed unmatched.

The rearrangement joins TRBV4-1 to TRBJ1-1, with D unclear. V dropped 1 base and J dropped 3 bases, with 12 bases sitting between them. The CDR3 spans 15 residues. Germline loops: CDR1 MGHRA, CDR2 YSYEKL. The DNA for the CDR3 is TGCGCCAGCAGCCAAGTTCCCGGGAGGGACACTGAAGCTTTCTTT. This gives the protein CASSQVPGRDTEAFF.

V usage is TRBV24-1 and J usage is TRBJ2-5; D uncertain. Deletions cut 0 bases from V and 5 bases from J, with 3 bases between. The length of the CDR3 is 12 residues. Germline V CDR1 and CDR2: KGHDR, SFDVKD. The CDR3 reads CATSDLRETQYF. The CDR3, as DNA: TGTGCCACCAGTGATTTGCGGGAGACCCAGTACTTC.

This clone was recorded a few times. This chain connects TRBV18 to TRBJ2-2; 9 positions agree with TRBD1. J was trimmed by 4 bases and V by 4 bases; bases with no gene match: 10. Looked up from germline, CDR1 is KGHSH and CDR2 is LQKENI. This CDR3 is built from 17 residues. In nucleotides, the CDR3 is TGTGCCAGCTCACGCTCTCCGGGACAGGGACCCACCGGGGAGCTGTTTTTT. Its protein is CASSRSPGQGPTGELFF.

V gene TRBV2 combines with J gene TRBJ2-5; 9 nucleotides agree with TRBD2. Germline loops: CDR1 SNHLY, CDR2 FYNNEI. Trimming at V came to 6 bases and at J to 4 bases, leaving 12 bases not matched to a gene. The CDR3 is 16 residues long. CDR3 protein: CASSPRLAAGGETQYF. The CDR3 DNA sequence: TGTGCCAGCAGCCCTAGACTAGCGGCAGGAGGAGAGACCCAGTACTTC. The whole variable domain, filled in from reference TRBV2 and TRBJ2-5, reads EPEVTQTPSHQVTQMGQEVILRCVPISNHLYFYWYRQILGQKVEFLVSFYNNEISEKSEIFDDQFSVERPDGSNFTLKIRSTKLEDSAMYFCASSPRLAAGGETQYFGPGTRLLVL.

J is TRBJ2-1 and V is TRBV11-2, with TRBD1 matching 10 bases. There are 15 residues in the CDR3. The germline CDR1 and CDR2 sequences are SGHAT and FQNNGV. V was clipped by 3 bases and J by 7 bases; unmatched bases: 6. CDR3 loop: CASSFRQGARNEQFF. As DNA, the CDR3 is TGTGCCAGCAGCTTCCGACAGGGGGCGCGGAATGAGCAGTTCTTC.

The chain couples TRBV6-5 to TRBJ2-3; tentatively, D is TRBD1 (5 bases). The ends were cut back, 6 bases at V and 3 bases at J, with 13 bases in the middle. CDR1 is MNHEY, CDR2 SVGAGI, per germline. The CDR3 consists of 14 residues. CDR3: CASSHRTATDTQYF. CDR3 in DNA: TGTGCCAGCAGCCACAGGACCGCTACAGATACGCAGTATTTT.

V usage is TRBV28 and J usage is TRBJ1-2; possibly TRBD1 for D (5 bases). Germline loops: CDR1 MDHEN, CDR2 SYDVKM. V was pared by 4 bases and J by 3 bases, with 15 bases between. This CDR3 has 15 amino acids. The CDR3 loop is CASSSPGLLDYGYTF. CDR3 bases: TGTGCCAGCAGTTCACCGGGACTATTAGACTATGGCTACACCTTC.

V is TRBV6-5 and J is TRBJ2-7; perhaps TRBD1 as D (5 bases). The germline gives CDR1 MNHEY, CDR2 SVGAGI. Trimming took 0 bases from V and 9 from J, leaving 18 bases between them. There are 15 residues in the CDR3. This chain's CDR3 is CASSYSTGSMQGQYF. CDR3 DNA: TGTGCCAGCAGTTACTCGACTGGCAGTATGCAGGGGCAGTACTTC.

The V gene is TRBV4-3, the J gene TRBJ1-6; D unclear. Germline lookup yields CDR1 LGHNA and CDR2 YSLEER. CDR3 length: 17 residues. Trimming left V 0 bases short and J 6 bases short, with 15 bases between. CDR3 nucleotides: TGCGCCAGCAGCCAAGAAGCCAGCGGACGGATTAATTCACCCCTCCACTTT. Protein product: CASSQEASGRINSPLHF.

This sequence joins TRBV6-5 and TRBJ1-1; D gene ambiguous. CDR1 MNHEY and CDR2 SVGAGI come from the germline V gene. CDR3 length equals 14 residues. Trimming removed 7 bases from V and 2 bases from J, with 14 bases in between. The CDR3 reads CASKREWGNTEAFF. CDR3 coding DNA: TGTGCCAGCAAACGGGAATGGGGAAACACTGAAGCTTTCTTT.

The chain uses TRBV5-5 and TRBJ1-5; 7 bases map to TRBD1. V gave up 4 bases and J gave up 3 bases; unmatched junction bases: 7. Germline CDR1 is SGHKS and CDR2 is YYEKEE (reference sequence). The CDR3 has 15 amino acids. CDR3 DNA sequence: TGTGCCAGCAGCCTGGGGACAGCCTTCAATCAGCCCCAGCATTTT. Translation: CASSLGTAFNQPQHF.

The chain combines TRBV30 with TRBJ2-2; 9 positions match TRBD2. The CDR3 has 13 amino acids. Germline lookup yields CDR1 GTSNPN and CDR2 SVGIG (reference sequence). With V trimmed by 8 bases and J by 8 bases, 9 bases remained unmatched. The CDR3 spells CAMTPSGVGELFF. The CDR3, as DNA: TGTGCCATGACTCCTAGCGGGGTGGGGGAGCTGTTTTTT. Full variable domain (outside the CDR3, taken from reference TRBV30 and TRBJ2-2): SQTIHQWPATLVQPVGSPLSLECTVEGTSNPNLYWYRQAAGRGLQLLFYSVGIGQISSEVPQNLSASRPQDRQFILSSKKLLLSDSGFYLCAMTPSGVGELFFGEGSRLTVL.

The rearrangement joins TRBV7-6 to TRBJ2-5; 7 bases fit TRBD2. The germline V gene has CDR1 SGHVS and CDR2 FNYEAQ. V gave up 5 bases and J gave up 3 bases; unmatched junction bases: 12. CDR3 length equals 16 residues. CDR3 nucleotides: TGTGCCAGCAGCCCTGGCTCCGTCGCGGGAGAAGAGACCCAGTACTTC. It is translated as CASSPGSVAGEETQYF.

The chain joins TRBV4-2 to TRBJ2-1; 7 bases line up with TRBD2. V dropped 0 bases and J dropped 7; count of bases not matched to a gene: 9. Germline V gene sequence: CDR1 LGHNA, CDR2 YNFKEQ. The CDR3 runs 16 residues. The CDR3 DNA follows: TGTGCCAGCAGCCAAGAGCGGGAGTTCCTCCTAAATGAGCAGTTCTTC. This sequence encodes CASSQEREFLLNEQFF.

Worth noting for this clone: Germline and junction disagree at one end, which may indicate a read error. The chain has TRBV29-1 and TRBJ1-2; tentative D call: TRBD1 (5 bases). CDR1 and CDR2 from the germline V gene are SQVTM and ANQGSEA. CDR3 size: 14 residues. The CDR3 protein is CSVEEAGGEYGYTF. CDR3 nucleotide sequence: TGCAGCGTAGAAGAGGCCGGAGGGGAATATGGCTACACCTTC. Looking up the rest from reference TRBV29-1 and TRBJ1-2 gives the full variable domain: SAVISQKPSRDICQRGTSLTIQCQVDSQVTMMFWYRQQPGQSLTLIATANQGSEATYESGFVIDKFPISRPNLTFSTLTVSNMSPEDSSIYLCSVEEAGGEYGYTFGSGTRLTVV.

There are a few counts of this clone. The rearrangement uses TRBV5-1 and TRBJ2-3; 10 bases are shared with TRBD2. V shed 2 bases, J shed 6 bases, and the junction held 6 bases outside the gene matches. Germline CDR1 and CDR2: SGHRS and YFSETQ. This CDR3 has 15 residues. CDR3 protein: CASSLSGRAGDTQYF. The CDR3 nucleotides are TGCGCCAGCAGCTTAAGCGGGAGGGCCGGGGATACGCAGTATTTT.

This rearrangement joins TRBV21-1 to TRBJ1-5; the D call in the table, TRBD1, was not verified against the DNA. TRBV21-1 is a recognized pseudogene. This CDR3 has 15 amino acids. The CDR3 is CASRTGQGAGQPQHF. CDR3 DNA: TGTGCCAGCAGAACGGGACAGGGGGCAGGTCAGCCCCAGCATTTT.

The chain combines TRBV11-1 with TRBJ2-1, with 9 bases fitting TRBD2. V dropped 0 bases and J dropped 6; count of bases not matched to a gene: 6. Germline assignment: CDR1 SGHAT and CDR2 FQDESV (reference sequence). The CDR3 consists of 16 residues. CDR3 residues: CASSLAPAGGPNEQFF. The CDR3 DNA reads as TGTGCCAGCAGCTTAGCCCCCGCGGGAGGGCCCAATGAGCAGTTCTTC.

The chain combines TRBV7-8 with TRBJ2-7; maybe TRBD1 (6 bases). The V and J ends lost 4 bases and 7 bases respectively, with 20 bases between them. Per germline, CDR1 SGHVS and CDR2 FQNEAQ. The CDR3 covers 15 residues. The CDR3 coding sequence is TGTGCCAGCAGCTCGCGAAACAGGCTTACAGGGGAGCAGTACTTC. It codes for CASSSRNRLTGEQYF.